The T cell receptor beta chain described here comes from a study of blood T cell repertoires in COVID-19. Background on the study: The samples span acute and convalescent COVID-19 from the United States, Italy and Spain. Nucleic acid was either cDNA or gDNA, and it came from T cells, B-cell-depleted T cells, or PBMCs.

Clones were sequenced by immunoSEQ multiplex PCR, and TCRdb holds only the in-frame ones, with some missing. The sample shows 150,000 to 200,000 clones, roughly 81% of them seen only once. The CDR3 totals 16 residues. Looked up from germline, CDR1 is LGHNA and CDR2 is YSLEER. After removal of 4 bases from V and 3 bases from J, the junction contained 8 bases not matched to a gene. This chain uses TRBV4-3 with TRBJ1-2; 10 bases are shared with TRBD1. The TCR comes from a woman of 80 years or more with COVID-19, enrolled during active disease. The sequencing sample was made of peripheral blood. CDR3 region: CASSPGAGTGDYGYTF. The CDR3 DNA reads as TGCGCCAGCAGCCCCGGCGCGGGGACAGGGGACTATGGCTACACCTTC.